Shown below are 22 T cell receptor beta chains from a single sample sequenced in a study of shared clonotypes between healthy human individuals. TCRdb's table, derived via immunoSEQ multiplex PCR, lists solely in-frame clones and lacks some. The data contain 2 million to 3 million clones, 90% to 95% of them singletons. The sample comprised naive CD4+ T cells from PBMCs. Subset defined: CD45RA+ positively selected. The receptors were sampled from a young man in good health. Some clones in this sample may be carry-over from other donors' samples.

The rearrangement joins TRBV9 to TRBJ2-5; 7 bases match TRBD2. J lost 4 bases, V lost 4 bases, and 13 bases had no gene match. The CDR3 totals 16 residues. Germline lookup yields CDR1 SGDLS and CDR2 YYNGEE. Written as DNA, the CDR3 is TGTGCCAGCAGCACTTCAACCACGGGGGGTTCAGAGACCCAGTACTTC. Its protein is CASSTSTTGGSETQYF.

The rearrangement links TRBV5-1 to TRBJ2-7; 10 positions match TRBD2. CDR1 is SGHRS, CDR2 YFSETQ, per germline. This CDR3 comprises 13 residues. Losses at the gene ends were 4 bases for V and 5 bases for J; bases not matched to a gene: 3. The CDR3 DNA is TGCGCCAGCAGCCCCGGACTAGCGGACGAGCAGTACTTC. It encodes CASSPGLADEQYF.

The V call is TRBV11-2, the J call TRBJ1-1; the D gene is possibly TRBD1 (6 bases). V gave up 0 bases and J gave up 0 bases, with 8 bases separating them. The CDR3 sequence is 15 residues long. Germline CDR1 SGHAT, CDR2 FQNNGV. The CDR3 loop reads CASSLDYRVNTEAFF. The CDR3 DNA reads TGTGCCAGCAGCTTAGACTACAGGGTGAACACTGAAGCTTTCTTT.

A note on this clone: Other DNA sequences in the sample encode the same CDR3. The V gene is TRBV10-3, the J gene TRBJ2-1, with D maybe TRBD2 (5 bases). The CDR3 loop spans 14 amino acids. The germline V gene has CDR1 ENHRY and CDR2 SYGVKD. The V end lost 0 bases, the J end lost 9 bases, and 12 bases lay between the germline ends. CDR3 in DNA: TGTGCCATCAGTGAGTCGGCGGGCAGAGGTGAGCAGTTCTTC. Residues: CAISESAGRGEQFF.

The V and J genes are TRBV2 and TRBJ1-2; D remains unclear. CDR3 size: 14 residues. Trimming removed 5 bases at V and 3 bases at J, with 13 bases between. Germline V gene data show CDR1 as SNHLY and CDR2 as FYNNEI. In DNA form, the CDR3 reads TGTGCCAGCAGTAAAAATTTTTATGACTATGGCTACACCTTC. Its protein product is CASSKNFYDYGYTF.

The V gene is TRBV10-3, the J gene TRBJ2-6, with D possibly being TRBD1 (5 bases). The germline gives CDR1 ENHRY, CDR2 SYGVKD. The V end was cut by 6 bases, the J end by 1 base, with 13 bases between. The CDR3 length is 16 residues. As DNA, the CDR3 is TGTGCCATCAGCGAGGACATTGGGTCTGGGGCCAACGTCCTGACTTTC. Amino acid sequence: CAISEDIGSGANVLTF.

The V call is TRBV28, the J call TRBJ1-2; weak D call: TRBD1 (5 bases). Germline CDR1 is MDHEN and CDR2 is SYDVKM. The CDR3 length is 10 residues. V lost 8 bases, J lost 8 bases, and 9 bases lay in between. The CDR3 spells CASGHRGYTF. The CDR3 DNA sequence: TGTGCCAGCGGACATCGCGGCTACACCTTC.

The gene calls are TRBV5-1 and TRBJ2-1, with no clear D. V was clipped by 2 bases and J by 0 bases, with 9 bases between them. Germline CDR1 and CDR2: SGHRS and YFSETQ. The CDR3 extends over 15 amino acids. In nucleotides, the CDR3 is TGCGCCAGCAGCTTCGCTGTCAGCTCCTACAATGAGCAGTTCTTC. Translating it yields CASSFAVSSYNEQFF.

The chain combines TRBV9 with TRBJ2-1; a possible D gene is TRBD2 (5 bases). Deletions cut 0 bases from V and 7 bases from J, with 14 bases between. The CDR3 has 15 residues. The germline CDR1 and CDR2 sequences are SGDLS and YYNGEE. The CDR3 DNA is TGTGCCAGCAGCGTAGTCCCGGGGTTGGGAAATGAGCAGTTCTTC. This encodes CASSVVPGLGNEQFF.

This clone came up a few times. Other DNA sequences in this sample translate to the same CDR3. The chain links TRBV10-3 to TRBJ1-5; no definite D call. V lost 3 bases, J lost 4 bases, and 10 bases lay in between. This CDR3 is 14 amino acids long. In germline, CDR1 is ENHRY, CDR2 SYGVKD. CDR3 DNA sequence: TGTGCCATCAGTGAAGCTCGGGGAAATCAGCCCCAGCATTTT. This gives the protein CAISEARGNQPQHF.

The chain joins TRBV28 to TRBJ2-1; TRBD2 matches at 7 bases. The CDR3 consists of 13 residues. The V and J ends lost 2 bases and 9 bases, in that order; junction bases with no gene match: 4. The germline V gene has CDR1 MDHEN and CDR2 SYDVKM. CDR3: CASSLTSDVEQFF. For the CDR3, the DNA is TGTGCCAGCAGTTTAACTAGCGACGTTGAGCAGTTCTTC. Complete variable domain (other parts from reference TRBV28 and TRBJ2-1): DVKVTQSSRYLVKRTGEKVFLECVQDMDHENMFWYRQDPGLGLRLIYFSYDVKMKEKGDIPEGYSVSREKKERFSLILESASTNQTSMYLCASSLTSDVEQFFGPGTRLTVL.

V and J are TRBV19 and TRBJ2-1, with D possibly matching TRBD2 (5 bases). V was pared by 5 bases and J by 8 bases, with 16 bases between. Germline loops: CDR1 LNHDA, CDR2 SQIVND (reference sequence). The length of the CDR3 is 14 residues. The CDR3 loop is CASSWSSRSDEQFF. CDR3 sequence (DNA): TGTGCCAGTAGTTGGTCTAGCCGCTCGGATGAGCAGTTCTTC.

This clone appeared a single time. The chain employs TRBV7-2 and TRBJ1-3; possibly TRBD1 for D (6 bases). CDR1 is SGHTA and CDR2 is FQGNSA in the germline V gene. Trimming stripped 6 bases from V and 2 bases from J, with 8 bases between. The CDR3 contains 13 residues. This chain's CDR3 is CASRQGAGNTIYF. In nucleotides, the CDR3 is TGTGCCAGCAGACAGGGTGCTGGAAACACCATATATTTT.

This clone was observed a single time. The V and J genes are TRBV7-8 and TRBJ1-1; D uncertain. CDR3 length: 13 residues. Trimming left V 5 bases short and J 8 bases short, with 15 bases between. In germline, CDR1 is SGHVS, CDR2 FQNEAQ. CDR3: CASSLQLTGEAFF. CDR3 DNA sequence: TGTGCCAGCAGCCTACAGCTGACCGGGGAAGCTTTCTTT.

This clone was observed once. The chain joins TRBV7-6 to TRBJ2-7; possibly TRBD1 for D (6 bases). There are 12 residues in the CDR3. Germline CDR1 SGHVS, CDR2 FNYEAQ. V was pared by 2 bases and J by 7 bases, with 9 bases between. The chain's CDR3 is CASSLHGQEQYF. The CDR3 coding sequence is TGTGCCAGCAGCTTACATGGACAGGAGCAGTACTTC.

Of note for this clone: The junction departs from the called germline gene at one end, perhaps through a read error. The chain carries TRBV10-1 and TRBJ2-7; TRBD1 aligns across 8 bases. The CDR3 has 15 amino acids. The V gene's germline CDR1 is WNHNN and CDR2 SYGVQD (reference sequence). CDR3 bases: TGCGCCAGCTCCGCCCCCGGACAGGGTTCCTGCGAGCAGTACTTC. Amino acids: CASSAPGQGSCEQYF.

The chain links TRBV19 to TRBJ1-4; perhaps TRBD1 as D (6 bases). The CDR3 sequence is 16 residues long. The germline V gene has CDR1 LNHDA and CDR2 SQIVND (reference sequence). V lost 6 bases, J lost 8 bases, and 22 bases lay in between. The CDR3 reads CASSSTHRAQREKLFF. For the CDR3, the DNA is TGTGCCAGTAGCTCAACCCACAGGGCCCAGAGGGAAAAACTGTTTTTT.

V is TRBV30 and J is TRBJ2-3, with D possibly being TRBD1 (5 bases). The CDR3 is 14 amino acids. CDR1 GTSNPN and CDR2 SVGIG come from the germline V gene (reference sequence). V shed 3 bases and J shed 8 bases, with 18 bases lying between them. CDR3 in amino acids: CAWRATQKRGTQYF. CDR3 bases: TGTGCCTGGAGGGCGACGCAGAAAAGGGGTACGCAGTATTTT. Together with reference TRBV30 and TRBJ2-3, the CDR3 gives the full variable domain: SQTIHQWPATLVQPVGSPLSLECTVEGTSNPNLYWYRQAAGRGLQLLFYSVGIGQISSEVPQNLSASRPQDRQFILSSKKLLLSDSGFYLCAWRATQKRGTQYFGPGTRLTVL.

The V and J genes are TRBV11-1 and TRBJ2-7; 12 bases map to TRBD2. The CDR3 covers 15 residues. The V segment lost 5 bases and the J segment 5 bases; nucleotides outside the gene matches: 7. The germline CDR1 and CDR2 sequences are SGHAT and FQDESV (reference sequence). This CDR3 is CASSRRTSGNHEQYF. Written as DNA, the CDR3 is TGTGCCAGCAGCCGGCGGACTAGCGGGAATCACGAGCAGTACTTC.

The J gene is TRBJ2-7, the V gene TRBV2; D uncertain. Germline CDR1 SNHLY, CDR2 FYNNEI. The CDR3 is 14 residues long. V was pared by 4 bases and J by 4 bases, with 14 bases between. CDR3 sequence reads: CASSVLRAPYEQYF. The CDR3 DNA sequence: TGTGCCAGCAGTGTGTTACGGGCCCCTTACGAGCAGTACTTC.

The chain recombines TRBV28 with TRBJ1-6; D unresolved. Deletions cut 4 bases from V and 0 bases from J, with 16 bases between. CDR1 and CDR2 from the germline V gene are MDHEN and SYDVKM. The CDR3 totals 18 residues. The CDR3 sequence: CASSSSRSSSSYNSPLHF. The CDR3 DNA sequence: TGTGCCAGCAGTTCTTCCCGAAGTTCGAGCTCCTATAATTCACCCCTCCACTTT.

A note on this clone: Other DNA variants within this sample encode the same CDR3. V and J are TRBV28 and TRBJ2-7; a weak D match, TRBD1 (8 bases). Germline CDR1 is MDHEN and CDR2 is SYDVKM. Trimming stripped 3 bases from V and 4 bases from J, with 16 bases between. CDR3 size: 15 residues. The CDR3 region has the DNA TGTGCCAGCAGTTTGGGGGGGACAGGACTATACGAGCAGTACTTC. It specifies CASSLGGTGLYEQYF.